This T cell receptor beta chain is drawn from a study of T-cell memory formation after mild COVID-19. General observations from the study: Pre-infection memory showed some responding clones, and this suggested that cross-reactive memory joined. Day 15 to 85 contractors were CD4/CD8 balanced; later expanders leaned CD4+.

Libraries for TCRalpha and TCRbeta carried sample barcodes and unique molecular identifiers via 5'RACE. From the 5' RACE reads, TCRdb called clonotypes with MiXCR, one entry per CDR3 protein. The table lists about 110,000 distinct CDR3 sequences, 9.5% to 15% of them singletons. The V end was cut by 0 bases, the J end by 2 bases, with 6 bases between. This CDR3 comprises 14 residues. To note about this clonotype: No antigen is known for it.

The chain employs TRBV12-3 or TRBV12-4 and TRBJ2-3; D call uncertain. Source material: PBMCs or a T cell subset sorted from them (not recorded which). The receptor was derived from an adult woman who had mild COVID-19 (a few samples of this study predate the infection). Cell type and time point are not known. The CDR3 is CASSLATFTDTQYF. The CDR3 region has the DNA TGTGCCAGCAGTTTAGCGACTTTCACAGATACGCAGTATTTT.